A selection of T cell receptor beta chains follows, all from one sample in a study of beta chain features in type 1 diabetes. Assay used: immunoSEQ multiplex PCR; TCRdb lists only in-frame clones, some missing. The sample contains about 160,000 clones, roughly 8% of which appear only once. Input material: central memory CD4+ T cells from blood. These receptor sequences come from a young man with type 1 diabetes. Each CDR3 is given with its conserved first and last residue. The D gene is left open where the match is weak. Expanded clones are given a class, and other clones once, few, many or no size at all.

j_gene: TRBJ2-1; abundance: few; v_gene: TRBV28; d_gene: TRBD2; CDR3nt: TGTGCCAGCAATCCCGGCGGGGGGCGAAGCTCCTACAATGAGCAGTTCTTC; CDR3aa: CASNPGGGRSSYNEQFF
j_gene: TRBJ1-2; abundance: -; v_gene: TRBV28; d_gene: -; CDR3nt: TGTGCCAGCAGTTTAGTTTTTGAGGGCTACACCTTC; CDR3aa: CASSLVFEGYTF
j_gene: TRBJ1-6; abundance: -; v_gene: TRBV13; d_gene: TRBD1; CDR3nt: TGTGCCAGCAGCCTCAGAGACAGGGGGCGAAATTCACCCCTCCACTTT; CDR3aa: CASSLRDRGRNSPLHF
j_gene: TRBJ2-7; abundance: few; v_gene: TRBV5-1; d_gene: TRBD1; CDR3nt: TGCGCCAGCAGTTGGGGGACAGGGTCCTACGAGCAGTACTTC; CDR3aa: CASSWGTGSYEQYF
j_gene: TRBJ2-1; abundance: -; v_gene: TRBV11-2; d_gene: TRBD2; CDR3nt: TGTGCCAGCAGCTTAAAGACTAGCGGGATGGATGAGCAGTTCTTC; CDR3aa: CASSLKTSGMDEQFF
j_gene: TRBJ2-3; abundance: few; v_gene: TRBV4-3; d_gene: TRBD2; CDR3nt: TGCGCCAGCAGTCCTAGCGGGGGGGCCAATACGCAGTATTTT; CDR3aa: CASSPSGGANTQYF
j_gene: TRBJ2-3; abundance: -; v_gene: TRBV7-2; d_gene: -; CDR3nt: TGTGCCAGCAGCTTACAGGGCGATACGCAGTATTTT; CDR3aa: CASSLQGDTQYF
j_gene: TRBJ2-7; abundance: -; v_gene: TRBV28; d_gene: TRBD1; CDR3nt: TGTGCCAGCAGCACCCCTGCTCTGGACAGGGGAGGGTACGAGCAGTACTTC; CDR3aa: CASSTPALDRGGYEQYF
j_gene: TRBJ1-2; abundance: few; v_gene: TRBV27; d_gene: -; CDR3nt: TGTGCCAGCAGTTTAAGCCCAGGGGCTCCCTATGGCTACACCTTC; CDR3aa: CASSLSPGAPYGYTF
j_gene: TRBJ1-5; abundance: -; v_gene: TRBV2; d_gene: -; CDR3nt: TGTGCCAGCAGGGGGCCGAATAGCAATCAGCCCCAGCATTTT; CDR3aa: CASRGPNSNQPQHF
j_gene: TRBJ1-3; abundance: few; v_gene: TRBV5-1; d_gene: -; CDR3nt: TGCGCCAGCAGCTTGGAAGTGGGGGGGCCCTCTGGAAACACCATATATTTT; CDR3aa: CASSLEVGGPSGNTIYF
j_gene: TRBJ1-1; abundance: -; v_gene: TRBV2; d_gene: -; CDR3nt: TGTGCCAGCGAGGAACAGGGAGAGACTGAAGCTTTCTTT; CDR3aa: CASEEQGETEAFF
j_gene: TRBJ2-6; abundance: few; v_gene: TRBV5-8; d_gene: -; CDR3nt: TGTGCCAGCAGCCCGGGATGGGGTTCTGGGGCCAACGTCCTGACTTTC; CDR3aa: CASSPGWGSGANVLTF
j_gene: TRBJ2-7; abundance: -; v_gene: TRBV12-5; d_gene: -; CDR3nt: TGTGCTAGTGGTTTGTCCGACTCTTACGAGCAGTACTTC; CDR3aa: CASGLSDSYEQYF
j_gene: TRBJ2-5; abundance: -; v_gene: TRBV6-5; d_gene: -; CDR3nt: TGTGCCAGCAGTTATAGAGGCTTACCGGGGGAGACCCAGTACTTC; CDR3aa: CASSYRGLPGETQYF
j_gene: TRBJ2-7; abundance: -; v_gene: TRBV28; d_gene: -; CDR3nt: TGTGCCAGCAGGAGAACCTACGAGCAGTACTTC; CDR3aa: CASRRTYEQYF
j_gene: TRBJ1-5; abundance: -; v_gene: TRBV29-1; d_gene: TRBD1; CDR3nt: TGCAGCGTTACGACAGGGGTGGGCCAGCCCCAGCATTTT; CDR3aa: CSVTTGVGQPQHF
j_gene: TRBJ1-2; abundance: -; v_gene: TRBV5-6; d_gene: TRBD1; CDR3nt: TGTGCCAGCAGCTCGGACAGGGGGCGCGATGGCTACACCTTC; CDR3aa: CASSSDRGRDGYTF
j_gene: TRBJ2-3; abundance: few; v_gene: TRBV2; d_gene: TRBD2; CDR3nt: TGTGCCAGCAGCCGCGGGGGGGTGACAGATACGCAGTATTTT; CDR3aa: CASSRGGVTDTQYF
j_gene: TRBJ2-7; abundance: few; v_gene: TRBV19; d_gene: TRBD1; CDR3nt: TGTGCCAGTAGCCGCTCCGGGACAGAATACTACGAGCAGTACTTC; CDR3aa: CASSRSGTEYYEQYF
j_gene: TRBJ1-6; abundance: few; v_gene: TRBV2; d_gene: TRBD1; CDR3nt: TGTGCCAGCCCCAGGGACAGTCGGTCCTATAATTCACCCCTCCACTTT; CDR3aa: CASPRDSRSYNSPLHF
j_gene: TRBJ2-5; abundance: -; v_gene: TRBV10-3; d_gene: TRBD1; CDR3nt: TGTGCCATCAGTGGACAGGGTCAGGAGACCCAGTACTTC; CDR3aa: CAISGQGQETQYF